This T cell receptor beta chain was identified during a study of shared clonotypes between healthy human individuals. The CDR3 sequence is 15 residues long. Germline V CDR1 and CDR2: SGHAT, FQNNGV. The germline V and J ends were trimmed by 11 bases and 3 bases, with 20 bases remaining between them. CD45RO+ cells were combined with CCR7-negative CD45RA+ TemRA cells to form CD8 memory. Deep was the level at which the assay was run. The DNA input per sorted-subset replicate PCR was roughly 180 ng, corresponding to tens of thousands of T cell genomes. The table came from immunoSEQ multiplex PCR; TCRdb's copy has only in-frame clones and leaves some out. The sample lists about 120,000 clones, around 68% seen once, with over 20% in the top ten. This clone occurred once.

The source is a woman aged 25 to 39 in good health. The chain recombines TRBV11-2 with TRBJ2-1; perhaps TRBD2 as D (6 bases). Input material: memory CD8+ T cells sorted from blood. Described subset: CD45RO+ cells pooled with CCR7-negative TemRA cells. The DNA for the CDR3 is TGTGCCGTGGCCATCGGCGGGAAGTACTACAATGAGCAGTTCTTC. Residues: CAVAIGGKYYNEQFF.